Listed here are 22 T cell receptor beta chains from one sample, sequenced in a study of T cells in Graves' hyperthyroidism and ophthalmopathy. The source material, RNA transcripts, was used to amplify TCR beta CDR3 regions. The HTBI primer set drove a first-round RT-PCR of the TCR CDR3. MiXCR, applied by TCRdb to the multiplex PCR reads, yields one record per CDR3 protein. This sample has hundreds of thousands of distinct CDR3 sequences, with just under 45% found just once. Sequenced: peripheral blood or thyroid tissue (not recorded which). These receptors were taken from an adult man with Graves' disease, either hyperthyroidism or ophthalmopathy (not recorded which).

As concerns this clonotype: At one end, the junction sequence differs from germline, possibly due to a read error. The rearrangement links TRBV11-3 to TRBJ2-6; D is perhaps TRBD2 (5 bases). The CDR3 is made up of 17 amino acids. Germline lookup yields CDR1 SGHNT and CDR2 YENEEA. CDR3 bases: TGTGCCAGCAGTTTAGCGTGGCTTATACCTGGGGCCAACGTCCTGACTTTC. This codes for CASSLAWLIPGANVLTF.

The V gene is TRBV2, the J gene TRBJ1-1; tentatively, D is TRBD1 (6 bases). Trimming removed 5 bases at V and 7 bases at J, with 20 bases between. The germline V gene has CDR1 SNHLY and CDR2 FYNNEI. The CDR3 loop spans 15 amino acids. The CDR3 is CASSSSTTGQLEAFF. CDR3 DNA sequence: TGTGCCAGCAGTAGTAGCACTACAGGACAGCTTGAAGCTTTCTTT.

For this clonotype: Because the CDR3 is missing its conserved closing phenylalanine or tryptophan, this is likely a read error. The DNA is left out, because the CDR3 cannot be placed on it with certainty; the CDR3 is given as TCRdb lists it. V and J are TRBV15 and TRBJ2-5. The CDR3 length is 10 residues, termini included. In germline, CDR1 is LNHNV, CDR2 YYDKDF (reference sequence). CDR3 amino acids: CATSRDGQNY.

This clonotype was counted only a few times. V and J are TRBV20-1 and TRBJ1-5; 12 positions agree with TRBD1. This CDR3 spans 15 amino acids. With 5 bases clipped from V and 6 bases from J, the junction kept 8 bases outside the gene matches. Germline lookup yields CDR1 DFQATT and CDR2 SNEGSKA (reference sequence). The CDR3 DNA is TGCAGTGCTTGTGCCGGGACAGGGGGCGGTCAGCCCCAGCATTTT. This codes for CSACAGTGGGQPQHF.

Comment on this clonotype: A much larger clone lies a single base off, so this may be a read error. The conserved final phenylalanine or tryptophan is absent from the CDR3, which likely points to a read error. The rearrangement joins TRBV25-1 to TRBJ2-7, with 8 positions matching TRBD1. This CDR3 comprises 15 residues. Germline values: CDR1 MGHDK, CDR2 SYGVNS. V dropped 6 bases and J dropped 5; count of bases not matched to a gene: 12. The CDR3 sequence: CASSPGWTGRDEQYL. CDR3 sequence (DNA): TGTGCCAGCAGCCCAGGTTGGACAGGGCGTGACGAGCAGTACCTC.

The J gene is TRBJ2-7, the V gene TRBV10-3; 8 nucleotides align to TRBD1. V was pared by 10 bases and J by 6 bases, with 11 bases of the junction left unmatched. CDR1 is ENHRY, CDR2 SYGVKD, per germline. CDR3 length: 13 amino acids. The CDR3 DNA follows: TGTGCCAGCTCAGTGACAGGGGAAGGCGAGCAGTACTTC. Translated, it gives CASSVTGEGEQYF.

This clonotype has just one count. The V gene is TRBV7-8, the J gene TRBJ1-6, with no clear D. The CDR3 loop spans 13 amino acids. The V and J ends lost 3 bases and 7 bases respectively, with 7 bases between them. The V gene's germline CDR1 is SGHVS and CDR2 FQNEAQ. The CDR3 bases are TGTGCCAGCAGCTTCGAACCGAATTCACCCCTCCACTTT. Translated, it gives CASSFEPNSPLHF.

This clonotype was counted a few times. The chain links TRBV7-2 to TRBJ2-7; TRBD2 matches at 12 bases. Germline CDR1 SGHTA, CDR2 FQGNSA. Trimming took 5 bases from V and 7 from J; bases not matched to a gene: 6. The CDR3 contains 14 residues. The CDR3 sequence is CASSPSGRAWEQYF. The CDR3 DNA reads TGTGCCAGCAGCCCTAGCGGGAGGGCCTGGGAGCAGTACTTC.

This clonotype has ten or more counts. This chain connects TRBV9 to TRBJ2-5, with 15 nucleotides matching TRBD2. Germline V gives CDR1 SGDLS, CDR2 YYNGEE. The V and J ends lost 5 bases and 5 bases, in that order; junction bases with no gene match: 7. The CDR3 consists of 16 residues. The chain's CDR3 is CASSEGTSGGSETQYF. The CDR3 DNA sequence: TGTGCCAGCAGTGAGGGGACTAGCGGGGGGAGCGAGACCCAGTACTTC.

The chain couples TRBV12-3 or TRBV12-4 to TRBJ1-5, with unresolved D. Trimming shortened V by 5 bases and J by 0 bases, and 17 bases separated the two germline ends. This CDR3 comprises 17 residues. As DNA, the CDR3 is TGTGCCAGCAGTAGCGCCCACACACGCTATAGCAATCAGCCCCAGCATTTT. Its translation: CASSSAHTRYSNQPQHF.

The chain carries TRBV7-8 and TRBJ1-2, with 9 bases lining up with TRBD1. The trim removed 5 bases at V and 2 bases at J, leaving 6 bases unmatched. CDR1 SGHVS and CDR2 FQNEAQ come from the germline V gene. The CDR3 spans 15 residues. The CDR3 DNA reads as TGTGCCAGCAGCCCCCCGACAGGGGGAAACTATGGCTACACCTTC. This encodes CASSPPTGGNYGYTF.

The chain has TRBV15 and TRBJ1-2; D unresolved. Germline assignment: CDR1 LNHNV and CDR2 YYDKDF (reference sequence). The germline V and J ends were trimmed by 3 bases and 8 bases, with 10 bases remaining between them. This CDR3 comprises 12 residues. This CDR3 reads CATSSTGGGYTF. The CDR3 coding sequence is TGTGCCACCAGCAGTACGGGTGGGGGCTACACCTTC. The full variable domain, rest sourced from reference TRBV15 and TRBJ1-2, is DAMVIQNPRYQVTQFGKPVTLSCSQTLNHNVMYWYQQKSSQAPKLLFHYYDKDFNNEADTPDNFQSRRPNTSFCFLDIRSPGLGDTAMYLCATSSTGGGYTFGSGTRLTVV.

This clonotype was observed a handful of times. The chain employs TRBV4-3 and TRBJ1-2; D is possibly TRBD1 (6 bases). The CDR3 is 13 residues long. Germline V lookup: CDR1 LGHNA, CDR2 YSLEER. The V end lost 1 base, the J end lost 8 bases, and 11 bases lay between the germline ends. CDR3 in amino acids: CASSQGYRVGYTF. CDR3 nucleotide sequence: TGCGCCAGCAGCCAAGGATACAGGGTCGGCTACACCTTC.

CDR3 sequence (DNA): TGTGCCAGCAGCCAAGACCCCGTTAGGGGCGGTGAAAAACTGTTTTTT. Translation gives CASSQDPVRGGEKLFF. The V and J genes are TRBV2 and TRBJ1-4; D possibly corresponds to TRBD1 (5 bases). Deletions cut 6 bases from V and 7 bases from J, with 21 bases between. The CDR3 runs 16 residues. Germline V gene data show CDR1 as SNHLY and CDR2 as FYNNEI.

This clonotype was recorded at least ten times. Germline and junction disagree at one end, which may indicate a read error. The rearrangement uses TRBV7-7 and TRBJ2-5, with D perhaps matching TRBD1 or TRBD2 (5 bases each). CDR1 is SSHAT, CDR2 FNYEAQ, per germline (reference sequence). The CDR3 covers 13 residues. CDR3 region: CASSLNEGETQYF. The CDR3 DNA follows: TGTGCTAGCAGCTTAAACGAGGGGGAGACCCAGTACTTC.

The V gene is TRBV11-1, the J gene TRBJ1-3; 9 bases are shared with TRBD1. V was pared by 5 bases and J by 2 bases, with 7 bases of the junction left unmatched. The CDR3 sequence is 16 residues long. CDR1 is SGHAT and CDR2 is FQDESV in the germline V gene (reference sequence). CDR3 sequence (DNA): TGTGCCAGCAGCACCCTGGACAGGGGCCCTGGAAACACCATATATTTT. Protein sequence: CASSTLDRGPGNTIYF.

V is TRBV6-6 and J is TRBJ1-3; D is possibly TRBD1 (5 bases). Germline loops: CDR1 MNHNY, CDR2 SVGAGI (reference sequence). CDR3 length equals 15 residues. The germline V and J ends were trimmed by 10 bases and 0 bases, with 16 bases remaining between them. This chain's CDR3 is CATTLEGPSGNTIYF. CDR3 DNA: TGTGCCACTACGCTCGAGGGGCCCTCTGGAAACACCATATATTTT.

This clonotype was found many times. The chain joins TRBV7-9 to TRBJ1-1; D may be TRBD1 (5 bases). Trimming stripped 5 bases from V and 1 base from J, with 17 bases between. Germline V gene lookup returns CDR1 SEHNR and CDR2 FQNEAQ (reference sequence). CDR3 size: 16 residues. CDR3 amino acids: CASSRGLDNPNTEAFF. CDR3 DNA sequence: TGTGCCAGCAGCAGAGGCCTGGACAACCCGAACACTGAAGCTTTCTTT.

This clonotype came up a few times. The gene calls are TRBV6-2 or TRBV6-3 and TRBJ2-7; 7 bases line up with TRBD2. The CDR3 is 14 residues long. The V gene's germline CDR1 is MNHEY and CDR2 SVGEGT. Trimming removed 8 bases from V and 4 bases from J; junction bases left unmatched: 11. CDR3 coding DNA: TGTGCCAGCCAGCGGGACGAGAGGCAATACGAGCAGTACTTC. Its protein product is CASQRDERQYEQYF.

This sequence joins TRBV26 and TRBJ1-5. TRBV26 is designated a pseudogene. This CDR3 contains 14 residues. In DNA form, the CDR3 reads TGTGCCAGCAGTTACGCGGCTAGGGTTCAGCCCCAGCATTTT. Residues: CASSYAARVQPQHF.

For the CDR3, the DNA is TGTGCCAGCAGCCTGGGGACAGGGAGGCTGAACACTGAAGCTTTCTTT. Encoded protein: CASSLGTGRLNTEAFF. The chain uses TRBV7-9 and TRBJ1-1; 9 positions agree with TRBD1. Germline CDR1 is SEHNR and CDR2 is FQNEAQ (reference sequence). V shed 5 bases and J 0 bases; nucleotides not matched to a gene: 7. This CDR3 is 16 amino acids long. Full variable domain (rest looked up from reference TRBV7-9 and TRBJ1-1): DTGVSQNPRHKITKRGQNVTFRCDPISEHNRLYWYRQTLGQGPEFLTYFQNEAQLEKSRLLSDRFSAERPKGSFSTLEIQRTEQGDSAMYLCASSLGTGRLNTEAFFGQGTRLTVV.

Notes on this clonotype: At one end, the junction sequence differs from germline, possibly due to a read error. The V and J genes are TRBV24-1 and TRBJ1-2; D is possibly TRBD1 (6 bases). The CDR3 is 16 residues long. Germline loops: CDR1 KGHDR, CDR2 SFDVKD. The CDR3 protein is CAASDRTVLANYGYTF. The CDR3 DNA follows: TGTGCCGCCAGTGACCGGACAGTCTTAGCTAACTATGGCTACACCTTC.